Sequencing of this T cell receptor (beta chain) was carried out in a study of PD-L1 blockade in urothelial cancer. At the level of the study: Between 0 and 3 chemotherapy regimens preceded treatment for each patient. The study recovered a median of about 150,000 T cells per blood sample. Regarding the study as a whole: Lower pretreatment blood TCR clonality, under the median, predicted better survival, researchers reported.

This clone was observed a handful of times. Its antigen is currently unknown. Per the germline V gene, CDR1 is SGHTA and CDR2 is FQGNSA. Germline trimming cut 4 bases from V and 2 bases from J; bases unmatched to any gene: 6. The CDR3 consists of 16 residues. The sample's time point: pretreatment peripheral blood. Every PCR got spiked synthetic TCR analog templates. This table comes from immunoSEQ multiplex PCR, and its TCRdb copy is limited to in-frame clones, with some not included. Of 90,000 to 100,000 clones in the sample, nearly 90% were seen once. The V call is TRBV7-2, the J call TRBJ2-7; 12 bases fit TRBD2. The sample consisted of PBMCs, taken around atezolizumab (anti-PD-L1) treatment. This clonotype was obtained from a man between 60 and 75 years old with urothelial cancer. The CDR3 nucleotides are TGTGCCAGCAGCTCTAGCGGGGGGGGTGCCCCCTACGAGCAGTACTTC. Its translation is CASSSSGGGAPYEQYF. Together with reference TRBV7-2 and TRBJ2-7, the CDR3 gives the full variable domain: GAGVSQSPSNKVTEKGKDVELRCDPISGHTALYWYRQSLGQGLEFLIYFQGNSAPDKSGLPSDRFSAERTGGSVSTLTIQRTQQEDSAVYLCASSSSGGGAPYEQYFGPGTRLTVT.